One sample yielded the 23 T cell receptor beta chains listed below, sequenced in a study of T-cell reconstitution after alpha-beta-depleted transplantation in children. A library of TCRbeta sequences, prepared with unique molecular identifiers, was generated. From the PCR reads, TCRdb called clonotypes with MiXCR, one entry per CDR3 protein. The data contain roughly 170,000 distinct CDR3 sequences, around 7% of them singletons. Sequencing was performed on PBMCs from the stem cell graft donor, taken from the stem cell graft. Receptors originate from a human donor who donated a stem cell graft to a child with Wiskott-Aldrich syndrome.

This clonotype was seen ten or more times. The chain joins TRBV12-3 or TRBV12-4 to TRBJ1-5, with D maybe TRBD1 (5 bases). This CDR3 contains 17 residues. The V gene lost 3 bases and the J gene lost 7 bases, with 22 bases spanning the gap. The CDR3 here is CASSLAVGGVERQPQHF. As DNA, the CDR3 is TGTGCCAGCAGTTTGGCCGTAGGAGGGGTAGAGAGGCAGCCCCAGCATTTT.

The table lists this clonotype with many counts. The chain combines TRBV20-1 with TRBJ2-7; TRBD1 matches 11 bases. There are 14 residues in the CDR3. Germline loops: CDR1 DFQATT, CDR2 SNEGSKA (reference sequence). Trimming took 3 bases from V and 6 from J; bases not matched to a gene: 7. The CDR3 sequence: CSARSDRGLSEQYF. As DNA, the CDR3 is TGCAGTGCTAGGTCGGACAGGGGGCTTTCCGAGCAGTACTTC.

This clonotype showed up just a few times. This chain joins TRBV12-3 or TRBV12-4 and TRBJ1-5; weak D call: TRBD1 (6 bases). Trimming pared 5 bases from V and 2 bases from J, leaving 16 bases between. This CDR3 contains 16 residues. CDR3 nucleotide sequence: TGTGCCAGCAGTCCCCGAGGGGGGGGCGGCAATCAGCCCCAGCATTTT. This gives the protein CASSPRGGGGNQPQHF.

This clonotype was recorded at least ten times. The chain joins TRBV7-2 to TRBJ2-7, with 8 nucleotides matching TRBD1. CDR3 length equals 15 residues. The trim removed 2 bases at V and 4 bases at J, leaving 7 bases unmatched. The germline gives CDR1 SGHTA, CDR2 FQGNSA. The CDR3 nucleotides read TGTGCCAGCAGCTTACGGTCAGGGGGCTTGTACGAGCAGTACTTC. Residues: CASSLRSGGLYEQYF. The complete variable domain, with remaining parts taken from reference TRBV7-2 and TRBJ2-7, reads GAGVSQSPSNKVTEKGKDVELRCDPISGHTALYWYRQSLGQGLEFLIYFQGNSAPDKSGLPSDRFSAERTGGSVSTLTIQRTQQEDSAVYLCASSLRSGGLYEQYFGPGTRLTVT.

This clonotype was detected many times. The V gene is TRBV18, the J gene TRBJ2-5; no clear D gene. This CDR3 comprises 12 residues. V lost 4 bases and J lost 1, with 4 bases in between. The germline CDR1 and CDR2 sequences are KGHSH and LQKENI. The CDR3 sequence is CASSHPQETQYF. The CDR3 DNA reads TGTGCCAGCTCACATCCCCAAGAGACCCAGTACTTC.

This clonotype was found many times. The genes are TRBV7-6 and TRBJ2-1; maybe TRBD2 (5 bases). Germline CDR1 and CDR2: SGHVS and FNYEAQ. The CDR3 has 17 residues. The ends were cut back, 1 base at V and 0 bases at J, with 13 bases in the middle. The CDR3 loop is CASSLGVSASSYNEQFF. The CDR3 nucleotides read TGTGCCAGCAGCTTAGGGGTTAGCGCGAGCTCCTACAATGAGCAGTTCTTC.

There are many counts of this clonotype. The gene calls are TRBV4-1 and TRBJ1-2, with D possibly TRBD1 on 6 matching bases. V was pared by 0 bases and J by 8 bases, with 13 bases between. The CDR3 covers 14 residues. Germline V gene lookup returns CDR1 MGHRA and CDR2 YSYEKL. The CDR3 region has the DNA TGCGCCAGCAGCCAAGATCGGGGGGGCTGGGGCTACACCTTC. Translating it yields CASSQDRGGWGYTF.

The CDR3 loop is CASSQERAGEETQYF. CDR3 nucleotides: TGCGCCAGCAGCCAAGAAAGAGCGGGAGAGGAGACCCAGTACTTC. The rearrangement links TRBV4-3 to TRBJ2-5, with TRBD2 matching 8 bases. V lost 0 bases, J lost 5 bases, and 5 bases stayed unmatched. This CDR3 has 15 amino acids. The germline gives CDR1 LGHNA, CDR2 YSLEER.

There are many counts of this clonotype. V and J are TRBV10-3 and TRBJ2-5; 8 bases map to TRBD2. The CDR3 is 14 residues long. V shed 4 bases and J 0 bases; nucleotides not matched to a gene: 1. Germline CDR1 and CDR2: ENHRY and SYGVKD. Here the CDR3 reads CAISAGGNQETQYF. In nucleotides, the CDR3 is TGTGCCATCAGTGCGGGGGGGAACCAAGAGACCCAGTACTTC.

This clonotype came up a few times. The rearrangement links TRBV7-9 to TRBJ1-4; D perhaps matches TRBD1 (6 bases). Trimming stripped 0 bases from V and 5 bases from J, with 10 bases between. CDR3 length: 15 residues. Germline-derived CDR1 and CDR2 are SEHNR and FQNEAQ (reference sequence). The CDR3 sequence: CASSLAPGVNEKLFF. The DNA for the CDR3 is TGTGCCAGCAGCTTAGCCCCAGGGGTAAATGAAAAACTGTTTTTT.

This clonotype has a count of ten or more. The chain couples TRBV5-6 to TRBJ2-5; 9 bases are a match to TRBD1. This CDR3 contains 15 residues. J was trimmed by 3 bases and V by 4 bases; bases with no gene match: 7. Germline assignment: CDR1 SGHDT and CDR2 YYEEEE. CDR3 nucleotides: TGTGCCAGCAGCCCTGGGGGACAGGGCGAAGAGACCCAGTACTTC. It is translated as CASSPGGQGEETQYF.

In this sample, this clonotype turned up a few times. It is unclear where the CDR3 begins or ends on the DNA, so no DNA is shown, and the CDR3 is as TCRdb lists it. The J gene is TRBJ2-2, the V gene TRBV21-1; the D call of TRBD1 is as the table states it, not checked on the DNA. TRBV21-1 is deemed a pseudogene. Both ends counted, the CDR3 spans 15 residues. The CDR3: CASSVQGATPGSCFF.

This clonotype was detected ten times or more. The chain combines TRBV2 with TRBJ1-2; perhaps TRBD1 as D (5 bases). The CDR3 spans 11 residues. The V gene's germline CDR1 is SNHLY and CDR2 FYNNEI. Trimming took 10 bases from V and 6 from J, leaving 12 bases between them. CDR3 DNA: TGTGCCATCTTCCGGGACCATGGCTACACCTTC. Its translation: CAIFRDHGYTF.

This clonotype was counted ten times or more. This chain connects TRBV12-3 or TRBV12-4 to TRBJ2-7; D possibly corresponds to TRBD2 (5 bases). Trimming pared 2 bases from V and 2 bases from J, leaving 10 bases between. The CDR3 consists of 14 residues. The CDR3 is CASSLRGQTYEQYF. The CDR3 DNA follows: TGTGCCAGCAGTTTACGAGGGCAGACCTACGAGCAGTACTTC.

Only a few counts were recorded for this clonotype. The CDR3 loop is CATSDSNQPQHF. CDR3 nucleotides: TGTGCCACCTCCGATAGCAATCAGCCCCAGCATTTT. The chain uses TRBV24-1 and TRBJ1-5; D remains unclear. V was trimmed by 9 bases and J by 0 bases, leaving 5 bases between them. The CDR3 consists of 12 residues. Germline V CDR1 and CDR2: KGHDR, SFDVKD.

This clonotype was detected ten times or more. The chain recombines TRBV12-3 or TRBV12-4 with TRBJ2-2; tentatively, D is TRBD2 (7 bases). There are 14 residues in the CDR3. The ends were cut back, 7 bases at V and 6 bases at J, with 15 bases in the middle. In DNA form, the CDR3 reads TGTGCCAGCAATAGGGGGGCGGGGGCCGGGGAGCTGTTTTTT. Translated: CASNRGAGAGELFF.

In this sample, this clonotype turned up many times. The V call is TRBV5-1, the J call TRBJ2-1; 9 bases are shared with TRBD1. The CDR3 is made up of 15 amino acids. Germline values: CDR1 SGHRS, CDR2 YFSETQ. V dropped 4 bases and J dropped 1; count of bases not matched to a gene: 3. This chain's CDR3 is CASSEQGASYNEQFF. For the CDR3, the DNA is TGCGCCAGCAGCGAACAGGGGGCATCCTACAATGAGCAGTTCTTC.

This clonotype was counted at least ten times. The chain carries TRBV9 and TRBJ2-3; the match to TRBD2 covers 11 bases. Germline V gene lookup returns CDR1 SGDLS and CDR2 YYNGEE. CDR3 length equals 16 residues. Germline trimming cut 2 bases from V and 3 bases from J; bases unmatched to any gene: 5. The CDR3 spells CASSVASGRSTDTQYF. The CDR3 DNA is TGTGCCAGCAGCGTGGCTAGCGGGAGGTCTACAGATACGCAGTATTTT.

This clonotype was detected many times. CDR3 amino acids: CASSWSRYNEQFF. Written as DNA, the CDR3 is TGTGCCAGCAGTTGGAGCAGATACAATGAGCAGTTCTTC. This chain joins TRBV28 and TRBJ2-1; no reliable D call. The V and J ends lost 4 bases and 4 bases respectively, with 8 bases between them. The CDR3 consists of 13 residues. Per the germline V gene, CDR1 is MDHEN and CDR2 is SYDVKM.

In this sample, this clonotype turned up many times. This rearrangement joins TRBV27 to TRBJ2-1; D is perhaps TRBD1 or TRBD2 (5 bases each). The CDR3 is 16 amino acids. The V end lost 2 bases, the J end lost 8 bases, and 19 bases lay between the germline ends. Looked up from germline, CDR1 is MNHEY and CDR2 is SMNVEV (reference sequence). CDR3 bases: TGTGCCAGCAGTTTAGGGGCAGCCCCTCGGGGAGATGAGCAGTTCTTC. It yields the protein CASSLGAAPRGDEQFF.

This clonotype was observed a few times. The chain employs TRBV20-1 and TRBJ2-7; a possible D gene is TRBD2 (6 bases). The V gene lost 0 bases and the J gene lost 5 bases, with 14 bases spanning the gap. There are 14 residues in the CDR3. The germline gives CDR1 DFQATT, CDR2 SNEGSKA (reference sequence). CDR3 protein: CSARDGRRVDEQYF. The CDR3 DNA is TGCAGTGCTAGAGATGGGAGGAGGGTCGACGAGCAGTACTTC.

This sequence joins TRBV5-1 and TRBJ2-1; D is ambiguous. Trimming removed 1 base at V and 0 bases at J, with 8 bases between. CDR1 SGHRS and CDR2 YFSETQ come from the germline V gene. This CDR3 comprises 15 residues. The CDR3 nucleotides are TGCGCCAGCAGCTTGACTGGAAACTCCTACAATGAGCAGTTCTTC. Encoded protein: CASSLTGNSYNEQFF.

This clonotype appeared many times. J is TRBJ2-5 and V is TRBV12-3 or TRBV12-4, with 12 bases fitting TRBD2. Trimming at V came to 3 bases and at J to 3 bases, leaving 5 bases not matched to a gene. The CDR3 has 16 amino acids. The CDR3 DNA follows: TGTGCCAGCAGTTTGACTAGCGGGGGCCCTAAAGAGACCCAGTACTTC. This gives the protein CASSLTSGGPKETQYF.